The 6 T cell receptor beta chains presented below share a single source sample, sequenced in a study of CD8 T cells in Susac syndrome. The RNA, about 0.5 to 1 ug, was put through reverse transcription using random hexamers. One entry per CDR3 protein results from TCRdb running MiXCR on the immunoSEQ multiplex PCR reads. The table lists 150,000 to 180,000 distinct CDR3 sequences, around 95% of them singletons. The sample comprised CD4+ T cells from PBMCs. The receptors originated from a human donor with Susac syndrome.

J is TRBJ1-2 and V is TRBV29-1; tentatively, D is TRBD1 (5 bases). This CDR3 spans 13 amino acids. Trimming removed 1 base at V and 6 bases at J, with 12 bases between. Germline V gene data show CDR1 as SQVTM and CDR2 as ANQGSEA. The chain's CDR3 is CSVEGGDLDGYTF. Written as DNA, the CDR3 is TGCAGCGTTGAAGGGGGCGACCTCGATGGCTACACCTTC.

In DNA form, the CDR3 reads TGCAGTGCTCCGCAGGGAAGTAGCAATCAGCCCCAGCATTTT. Its translation: CSAPQGSSNQPQHF. The chain joins TRBV20-1 to TRBJ1-5, with D tentatively TRBD1 (5 bases). The CDR3 extends over 14 amino acids. V was shortened by 5 bases and J by 0 bases, with 11 bases between the two germline ends. The germline CDR1 and CDR2 sequences are DFQATT and SNEGSKA (reference sequence).

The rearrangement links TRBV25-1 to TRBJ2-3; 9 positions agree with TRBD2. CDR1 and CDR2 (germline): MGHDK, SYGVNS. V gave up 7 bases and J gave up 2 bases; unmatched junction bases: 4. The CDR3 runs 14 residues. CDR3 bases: TGTGCCAGCATGGGACTAGCCCCCACAGATACGCAGTATTTT. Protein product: CASMGLAPTDTQYF. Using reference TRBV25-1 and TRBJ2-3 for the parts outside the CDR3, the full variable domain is EADIYQTPRYLVIGTGKKITLECSQTMGHDKMYWYQQDPGMELHLIHYSYGVNSTEKGDLSSESTVSRIRTEHFPLTLESARPSHTSQYLCASMGLAPTDTQYFGPGTRLTVL.

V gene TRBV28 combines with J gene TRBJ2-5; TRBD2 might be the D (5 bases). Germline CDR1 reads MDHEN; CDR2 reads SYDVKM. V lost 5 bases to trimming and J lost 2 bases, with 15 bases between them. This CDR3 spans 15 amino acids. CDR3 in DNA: TGTGCCAGCAGTCCCCCTACTAGAGGGCAAGAGACCCAGTACTTC. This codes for CASSPPTRGQETQYF.

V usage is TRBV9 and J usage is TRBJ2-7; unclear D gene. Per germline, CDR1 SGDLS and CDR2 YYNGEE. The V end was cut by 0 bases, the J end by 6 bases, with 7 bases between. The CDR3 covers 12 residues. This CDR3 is CASSVDVGEQYF. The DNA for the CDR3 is TGTGCCAGCAGCGTAGATGTGGGCGAGCAGTACTTC.

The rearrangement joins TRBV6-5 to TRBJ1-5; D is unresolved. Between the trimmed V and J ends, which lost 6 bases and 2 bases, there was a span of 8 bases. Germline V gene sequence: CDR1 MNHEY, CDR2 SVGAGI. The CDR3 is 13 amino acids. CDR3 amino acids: CASRPGGNQPQHF. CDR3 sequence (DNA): TGTGCCAGCAGACCTGGGGGCAATCAGCCCCAGCATTTT.